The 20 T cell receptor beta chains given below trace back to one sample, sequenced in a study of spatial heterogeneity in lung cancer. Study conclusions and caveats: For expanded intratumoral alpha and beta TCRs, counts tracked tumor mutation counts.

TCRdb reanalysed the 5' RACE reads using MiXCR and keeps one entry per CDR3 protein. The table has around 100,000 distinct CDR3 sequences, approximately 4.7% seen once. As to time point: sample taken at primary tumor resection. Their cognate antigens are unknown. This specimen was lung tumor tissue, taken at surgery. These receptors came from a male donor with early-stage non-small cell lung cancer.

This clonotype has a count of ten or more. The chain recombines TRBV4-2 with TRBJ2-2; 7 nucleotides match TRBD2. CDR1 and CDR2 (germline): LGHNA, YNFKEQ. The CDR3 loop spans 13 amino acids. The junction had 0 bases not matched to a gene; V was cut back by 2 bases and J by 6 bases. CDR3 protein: CASSQSGAGELFF. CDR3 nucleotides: TGTGCCAGCAGCCAAAGCGGGGCCGGGGAGCTGTTTTTT.

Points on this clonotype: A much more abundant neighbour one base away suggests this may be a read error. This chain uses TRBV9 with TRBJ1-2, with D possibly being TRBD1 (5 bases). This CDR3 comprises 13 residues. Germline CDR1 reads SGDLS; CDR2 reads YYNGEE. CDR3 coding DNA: TGTGCCGGCAGGTCGTCCGGGACGGATGGCTACACCTTC. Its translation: CAGRSSGTDGYTF.

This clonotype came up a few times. The DNA for the CDR3 is TGTGCCAGCAGCTTAGGGGAGGGATCTGAAGCTTTCTTT. It yields the protein CASSLGEGSEAFF. V is TRBV7-6 and J is TRBJ1-1; D not certain. The ends were cut back, 1 base at V and 6 bases at J, with 9 bases in the middle. The CDR3 has 13 amino acids. Germline CDR1 SGHVS, CDR2 FNYEAQ. Using reference TRBV7-6 and TRBJ1-1 for the parts outside the CDR3, the full variable domain is GAGVSQSPRYKVTKRGQDVALRCDPISGHVSLYWYRQALGQGPEFLTYFNYEAQQDKSGLPNDRFSAERPEGSISTLTIQRTEQRDSAMYRCASSLGEGSEAFFGQGTRLTVV.

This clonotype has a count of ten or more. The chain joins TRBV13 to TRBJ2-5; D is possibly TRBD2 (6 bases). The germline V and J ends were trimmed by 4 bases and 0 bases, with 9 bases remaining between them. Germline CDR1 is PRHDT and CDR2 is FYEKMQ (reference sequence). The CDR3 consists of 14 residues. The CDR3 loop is CASSSGLHQETQYF. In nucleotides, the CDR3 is TGTGCCAGCAGCTCGGGACTTCACCAAGAGACCCAGTACTTC.

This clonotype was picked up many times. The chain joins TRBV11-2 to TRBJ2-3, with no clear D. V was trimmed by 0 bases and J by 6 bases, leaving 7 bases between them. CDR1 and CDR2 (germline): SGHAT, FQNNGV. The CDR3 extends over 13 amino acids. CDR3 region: CASSLDPPDTQYF. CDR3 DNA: TGTGCCAGCAGCTTAGATCCTCCCGATACGCAGTATTTT.

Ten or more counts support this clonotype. CDR3 in amino acids: CASSPPGLAGGEPNEQFF. In nucleotides, the CDR3 is TGTGCCAGCAGCCCTCCGGGACTAGCGGGAGGCGAACCCAATGAGCAGTTCTTC. The chain uses TRBV3-1 and TRBJ2-1; 15 positions agree with TRBD2. This CDR3 is built from 18 residues. The germline V gene encodes CDR1 LGHDT and CDR2 YNNKEL (reference sequence). The J segment lost 6 bases and the V segment lost 4 bases, leaving 10 bases of the junction unmatched.

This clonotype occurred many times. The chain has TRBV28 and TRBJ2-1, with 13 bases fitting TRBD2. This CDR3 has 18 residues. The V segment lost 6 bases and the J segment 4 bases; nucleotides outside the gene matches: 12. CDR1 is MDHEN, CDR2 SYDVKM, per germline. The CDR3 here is CASRPLRGTSGTYNEQFF. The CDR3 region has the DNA TGTGCCAGCAGACCCTTAAGGGGGACTAGCGGGACTTACAATGAGCAGTTCTTC. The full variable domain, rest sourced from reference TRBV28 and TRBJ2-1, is DVKVTQSSRYLVKRTGEKVFLECVQDMDHENMFWYRQDPGLGLRLIYFSYDVKMKEKGDIPEGYSVSREKKERFSLILESASTNQTSMYLCASRPLRGTSGTYNEQFFGPGTRLTVL.

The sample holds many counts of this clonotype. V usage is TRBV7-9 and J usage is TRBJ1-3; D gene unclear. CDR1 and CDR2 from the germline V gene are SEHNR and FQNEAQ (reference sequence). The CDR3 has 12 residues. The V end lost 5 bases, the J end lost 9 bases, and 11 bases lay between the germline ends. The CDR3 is CASSPPITTIYF. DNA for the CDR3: TGTGCCAGCAGCCCACCGATAACCACCATATATTTT.

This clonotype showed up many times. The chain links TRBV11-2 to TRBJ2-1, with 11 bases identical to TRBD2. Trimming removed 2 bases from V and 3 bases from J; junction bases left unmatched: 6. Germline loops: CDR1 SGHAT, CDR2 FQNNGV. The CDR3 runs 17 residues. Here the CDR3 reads CASSLLVAGGYYNEQFF. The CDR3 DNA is TGTGCCAGCAGCTTACTTGTAGCGGGAGGGTACTACAATGAGCAGTTCTTC.

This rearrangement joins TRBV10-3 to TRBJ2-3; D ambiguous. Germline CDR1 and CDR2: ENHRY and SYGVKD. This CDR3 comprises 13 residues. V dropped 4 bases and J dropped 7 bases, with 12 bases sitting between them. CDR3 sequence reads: CAISAGAPNTQYF. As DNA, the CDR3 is TGTGCCATCAGTGCCGGAGCGCCAAATACGCAGTATTTT.

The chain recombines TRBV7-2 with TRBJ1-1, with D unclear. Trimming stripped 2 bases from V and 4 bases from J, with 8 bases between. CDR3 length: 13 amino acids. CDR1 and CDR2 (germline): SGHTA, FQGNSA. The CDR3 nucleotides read TGTGCCAGCAGCTTAAGGCGGGCCACTGAAGCTTTCTTT. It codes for CASSLRRATEAFF.

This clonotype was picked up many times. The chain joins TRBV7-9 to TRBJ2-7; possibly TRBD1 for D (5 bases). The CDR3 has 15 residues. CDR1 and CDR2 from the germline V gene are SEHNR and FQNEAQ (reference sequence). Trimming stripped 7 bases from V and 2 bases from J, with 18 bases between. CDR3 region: CASTSRTRSPYEQYF. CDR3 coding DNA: TGTGCCAGCACCTCCAGGACAAGGTCTCCCTACGAGCAGTACTTC.

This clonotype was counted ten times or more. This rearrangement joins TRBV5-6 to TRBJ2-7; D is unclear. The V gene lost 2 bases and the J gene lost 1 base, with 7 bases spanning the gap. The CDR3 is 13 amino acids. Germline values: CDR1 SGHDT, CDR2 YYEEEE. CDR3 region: CASSFTTSYEQYF. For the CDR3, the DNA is TGTGCCAGCAGCTTCACAACGTCCTACGAGCAGTACTTC. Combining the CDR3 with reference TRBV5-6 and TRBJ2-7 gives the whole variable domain DAGVTQSPTHLIKTRGQQVTLRCSPKSGHDTVSWYQQALGQGPQFIFQYYEEEERQRGNFPDRFSGHQFPNYSSELNVNALLLGDSALYLCASSFTTSYEQYFGPGTRLTVT.

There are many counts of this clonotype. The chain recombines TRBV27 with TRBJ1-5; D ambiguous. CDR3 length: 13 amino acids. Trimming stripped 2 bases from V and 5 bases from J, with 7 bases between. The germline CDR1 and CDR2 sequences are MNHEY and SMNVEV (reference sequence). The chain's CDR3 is CASSLSQYQPQHF. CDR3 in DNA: TGTGCCAGCAGTTTAAGCCAGTATCAGCCCCAGCATTTT.

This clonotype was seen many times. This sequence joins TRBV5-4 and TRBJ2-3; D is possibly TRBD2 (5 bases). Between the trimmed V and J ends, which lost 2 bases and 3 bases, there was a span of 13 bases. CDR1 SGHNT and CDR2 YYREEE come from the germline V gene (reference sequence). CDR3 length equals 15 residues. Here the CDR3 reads CASSFIMEATDTQYF. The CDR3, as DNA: TGTGCCAGCAGCTTTATAATGGAGGCGACAGATACGCAGTATTTT.

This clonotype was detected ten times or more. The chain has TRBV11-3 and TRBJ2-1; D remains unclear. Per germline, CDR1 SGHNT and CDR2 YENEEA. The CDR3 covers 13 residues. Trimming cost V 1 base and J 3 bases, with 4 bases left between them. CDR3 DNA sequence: TGTGCCAGCAGCTTAGGGAACTACAATGAGCAGTTCTTC. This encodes CASSLGNYNEQFF.

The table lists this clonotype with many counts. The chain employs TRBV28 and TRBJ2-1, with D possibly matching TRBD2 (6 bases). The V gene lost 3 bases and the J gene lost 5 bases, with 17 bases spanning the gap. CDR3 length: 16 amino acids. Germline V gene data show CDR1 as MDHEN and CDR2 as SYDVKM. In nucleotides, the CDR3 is TGTGCCAGCAGTTTCCTTAGCGGTGCGGAAAACAATGAGCAGTTCTTC. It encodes CASSFLSGAENNEQFF.

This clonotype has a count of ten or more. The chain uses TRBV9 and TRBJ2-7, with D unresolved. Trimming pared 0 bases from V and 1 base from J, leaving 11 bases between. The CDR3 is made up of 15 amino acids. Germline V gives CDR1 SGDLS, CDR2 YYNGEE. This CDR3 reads CASSVGADLSYEQYF. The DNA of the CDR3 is TGTGCCAGCAGCGTAGGGGCAGATTTATCCTACGAGCAGTACTTC.

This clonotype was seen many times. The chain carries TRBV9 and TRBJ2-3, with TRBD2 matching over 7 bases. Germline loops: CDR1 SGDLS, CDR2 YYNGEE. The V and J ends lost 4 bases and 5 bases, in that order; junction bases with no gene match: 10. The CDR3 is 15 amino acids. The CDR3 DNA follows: TGTGCCAGCAGCCCTCGGGGCGGGAGTTTAGATACGCAGTATTTT. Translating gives CASSPRGGSLDTQYF. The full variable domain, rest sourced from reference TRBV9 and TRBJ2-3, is DSGVTQTPKHLITATGQRVTLRCSPRSGDLSVYWYQQSLDQGLQFLIQYYNGEERAKGNILERFSAQQFPDLHSELNLSSLELGDSALYFCASSPRGGSLDTQYFGPGTRLTVL.

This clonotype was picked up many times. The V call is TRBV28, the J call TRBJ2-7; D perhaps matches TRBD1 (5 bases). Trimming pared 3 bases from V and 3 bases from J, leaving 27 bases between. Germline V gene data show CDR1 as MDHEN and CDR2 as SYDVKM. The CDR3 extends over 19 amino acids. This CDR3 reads CASSFYWGEIPVYCYEQYF. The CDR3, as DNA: TGTGCCAGCAGTTTTTATTGGGGCGAAATCCCCGTATACTGCTACGAGCAGTACTTC.